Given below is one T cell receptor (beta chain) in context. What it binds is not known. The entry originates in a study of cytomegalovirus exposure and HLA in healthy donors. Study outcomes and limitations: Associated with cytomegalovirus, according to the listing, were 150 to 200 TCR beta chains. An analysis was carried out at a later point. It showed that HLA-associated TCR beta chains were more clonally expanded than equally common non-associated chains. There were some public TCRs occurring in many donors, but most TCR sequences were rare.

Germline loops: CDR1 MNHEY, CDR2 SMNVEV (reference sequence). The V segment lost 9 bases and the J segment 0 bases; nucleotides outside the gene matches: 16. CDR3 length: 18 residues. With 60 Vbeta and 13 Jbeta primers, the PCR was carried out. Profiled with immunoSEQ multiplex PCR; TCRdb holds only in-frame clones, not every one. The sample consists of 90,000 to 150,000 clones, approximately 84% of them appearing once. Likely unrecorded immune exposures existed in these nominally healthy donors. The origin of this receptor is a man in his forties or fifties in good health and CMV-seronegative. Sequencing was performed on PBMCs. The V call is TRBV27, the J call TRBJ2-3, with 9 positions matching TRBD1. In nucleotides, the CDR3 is TGTGCCAGTGCTTCGGGACAGGGCTATACTGCTAGCACAGATACGCAGTATTTT. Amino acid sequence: CASASGQGYTASTDTQYF.